The 8 T cell receptor beta chains below come from one sample, sequenced in a study of CD4+ T cells in melanoma. Here immunoSEQ multiplex PCR was the method, and the copy in TCRdb shows in-frame clones only, minus some. Here the sample spans 9,000 to 13,000 clones, about 59% being singletons. The sample was cells from a culture (not recorded whether cultured in vitro). These receptors all come from a human donor with melanoma.

This clone was seen a handful of times. J is TRBJ2-5 and V is TRBV7-2, with D maybe TRBD2 (5 bases). Per the germline V gene, CDR1 is SGHTA and CDR2 is FQGNSA. The CDR3 sequence is 14 residues long. V was shortened by 4 bases and J by 5 bases, with 14 bases between the two germline ends. CDR3 region: CASSSGLAFETQYF. The CDR3 DNA reads as TGTGCCAGCAGCTCTGGTCTAGCCTTTGAGACCCAGTACTTC.

The chain joins TRBV6-1 to TRBJ1-4, with D hard to call. The CDR3 contains 14 residues. Trimming removed 2 bases from V and 3 bases from J, with 7 bases in between. The V gene's germline CDR1 is MNHNS and CDR2 SASEGT. As DNA, the CDR3 is TGTGCCAGCAGTGAATGGGGATCTAATGAAAAACTGTTTTTT. Residues: CASSEWGSNEKLFF.

This sequence joins TRBV19 and TRBJ1-4; the D gene is possibly TRBD1 (5 bases). CDR3 size: 14 residues. The V gene's germline CDR1 is LNHDA and CDR2 SQIVND (reference sequence). Trimming shortened V by 7 bases and J by 4 bases, and 13 bases separated the two germline ends. This chain's CDR3 is CASKAGTVNEKLFF. The CDR3, as DNA: TGTGCCAGTAAGGCCGGGACGGTTAATGAAAAACTGTTTTTT.

Here the CDR3 reads CASSVEGLQETQYF. CDR3 nucleotides: TGTGCCAGCAGCGTAGAGGGTCTGCAAGAGACCCAGTACTTC. The rearrangement links TRBV9 to TRBJ2-5; no clear D gene. The CDR3 consists of 14 residues. Germline assignment: CDR1 SGDLS and CDR2 YYNGEE. With 0 bases removed from V and 2 bases from J, the gap between germline ends came to 8 bases.

V and J are TRBV4-2 and TRBJ1-1; 9 bases map to TRBD1. The CDR3 loop spans 17 amino acids. Trimming at V came to 6 bases and at J to 1 base, leaving 12 bases not matched to a gene. CDR1 is LGHNA, CDR2 YNFKEQ, per germline. CDR3 residues: CASSYGGTGTRNTEAFF. For the CDR3, the DNA is TGTGCCAGCAGTTACGGGGGGACAGGGACCAGGAACACTGAAGCTTTCTTT.

J is TRBJ2-7 and V is TRBV5-1; perhaps D is TRBD1 or TRBD2 (5 bases each). V dropped 5 bases and J dropped 0 bases, with 21 bases sitting between them. Per germline, CDR1 SGHRS and CDR2 YFSETQ. The CDR3 spans 17 residues. In nucleotides, the CDR3 is TGCGCCAGCAGAATCGAGGGGATAGGGATTTCCTCCTACGAGCAGTACTTC. It specifies CASRIEGIGISSYEQYF.

The V call is TRBV15, the J call TRBJ2-2; 10 positions agree with TRBD2. The CDR3 consists of 19 residues. The germline CDR1 and CDR2 sequences are LNHNV and YYDKDF (reference sequence). With 5 bases clipped from V and 7 bases from J, the junction kept 19 bases outside the gene matches. The CDR3 DNA sequence: TGTGCCACCAGCCCGCTTCCATCGCCAGCGGGGGGGCCGCACGGGGAGCTGTTTTTT. Amino acid sequence: CATSPLPSPAGGPHGELFF.

The chain is built from TRBV2 and TRBJ1-1; the match to TRBD1 covers 9 bases. V lost 7 bases to trimming and J lost 5 bases; unmatched junction nucleotides: 8. The CDR3 length is 14 residues. The V gene's germline CDR1 is SNHLY and CDR2 FYNNEI. CDR3 sequence (DNA): TGTGCCAGCACTGACAGGGGGGCCGGAACTGAAGCTTTCTTT. It yields the protein CASTDRGAGTEAFF.